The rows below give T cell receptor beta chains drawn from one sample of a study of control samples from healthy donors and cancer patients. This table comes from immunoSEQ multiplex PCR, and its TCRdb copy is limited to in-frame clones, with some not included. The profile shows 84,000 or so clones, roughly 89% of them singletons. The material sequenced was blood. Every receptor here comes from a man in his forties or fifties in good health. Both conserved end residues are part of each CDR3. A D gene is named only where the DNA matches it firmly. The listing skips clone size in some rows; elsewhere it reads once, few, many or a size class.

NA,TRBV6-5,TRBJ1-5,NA,CASTPHMNQPQHF,TGTGCCAGCACCCCCCATATGAATCAGCCCCAGCATTTT
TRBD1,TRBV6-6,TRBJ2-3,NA,CASTHSGVRGTDTQYF,TGTGCCAGCACCCACAGTGGCGTCAGGGGGACAGATACGCAGTATTTT
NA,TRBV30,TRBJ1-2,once,CAWGHGSNYGYTF,TGTGCCTGGGGCCACGGGTCGAACTATGGCTACACCTTC
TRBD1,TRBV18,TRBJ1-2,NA,CASSPLGQGYRGGYTF,TGTGCCAGCTCACCACTGGGACAGGGGTATCGCGGTGGCTACACCTTC
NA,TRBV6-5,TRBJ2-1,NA,CALTRDTYNEQFF,TGTGCCCTCACACGGGACACTTACAATGAGCAGTTCTTC
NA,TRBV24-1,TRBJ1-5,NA,CATSGPVGPQHF,TGTGCCACCAGTGGCCCCGTAGGGCCCCAGCATTTT
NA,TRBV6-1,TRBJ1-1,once,CASSERSMNTEAFF,TGTGCCAGCAGTGAAAGGAGCATGAACACTGAAGCTTTCTTT
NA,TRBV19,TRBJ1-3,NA,CASHPLGTAGSGNTIYF,TGTGCCAGCCATCCTTTGGGTACTGCAGGCTCTGGAAACACCATATATTTT
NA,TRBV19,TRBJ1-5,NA,CASSIDHQPQHF,TGTGCCAGTAGTATAGATCATCAGCCCCAGCATTTT
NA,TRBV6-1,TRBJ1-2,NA,CASSEVGSWSGYTF,TGTGCCAGCAGTGAAGTAGGGTCATGGAGCGGCTACACCTTC
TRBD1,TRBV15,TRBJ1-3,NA,CATSSFGQGQAGNTIYF,TGTGCCACCAGCAGCTTCGGACAGGGACAGGCTGGAAACACCATATATTTT
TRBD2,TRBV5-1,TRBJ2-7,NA,CASSLDSGGIYEQYF,TGCGCCAGCAGCTTGGATAGCGGGGGGATTTACGAGCAGTACTTC
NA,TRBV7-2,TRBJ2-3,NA,CASSPFPGAQYF,TGTGCCAGCAGCCCCTTTCCCGGGGCGCAGTATTTT
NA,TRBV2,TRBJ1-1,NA,CASSDMWIANTEAFF,TGTGCCAGCAGTGACATGTGGATCGCGAACACTGAAGCTTTCTTT
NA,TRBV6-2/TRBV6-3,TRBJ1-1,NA,CASSRQENTEAFF,TGTGCCAGCAGTCGACAGGAGAACACTGAAGCTTTCTTT
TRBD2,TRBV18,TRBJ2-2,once,CASSPRSGETGELFF,TGTGCCAGCTCACCACGAAGCGGGGAAACCGGGGAGCTGTTTTTT
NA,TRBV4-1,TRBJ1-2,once,CASSQGTGLGYGYTF,TGCGCCAGCAGCCAAGGAACAGGACTAGGGTACGGCTACACCTTC
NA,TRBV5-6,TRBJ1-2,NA,CASSLTWGQYGYTF,TGTGCCAGCAGCTTGACTTGGGGGCAATATGGCTACACCTTC
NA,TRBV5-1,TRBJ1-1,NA,CASSLEALGNTEAFF,TGCGCCAGCAGCTTGGAGGCGCTTGGGAACACTGAAGCTTTCTTT
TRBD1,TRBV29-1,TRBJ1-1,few,CSVAEGAATEAFF,TGCAGCGTTGCGGAGGGGGCGGCGACTGAAGCTTTCTTT
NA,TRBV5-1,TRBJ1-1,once,CASSLRPTDTEAFF,TGCGCCAGCAGCTTAAGGCCTACAGACACTGAAGCTTTCTTT
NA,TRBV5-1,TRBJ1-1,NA,CASSLGMNTEAFF,TGCGCCAGCAGCTTAGGGATGAACACTGAAGCTTTCTTT
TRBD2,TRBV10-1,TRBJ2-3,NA,CASSDTSGGLTDTQYF,TGCGCCAGCAGTGATACTAGCGGGGGTTTAACAGATACGCAGTATTTT
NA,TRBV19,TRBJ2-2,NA,CASSLRLSGELFF,TGTGCCAGTAGTCTGAGGTTATCCGGGGAGCTGTTTTTT
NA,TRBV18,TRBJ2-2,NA,CASSPATGELFF,TGTGCCAGCTCACCGGCCACCGGGGAGCTGTTTTTT
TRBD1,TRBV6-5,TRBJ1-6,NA,CASSYSGDSNSPLHF,TGTGCCAGCAGTTACTCGGGGGACAGTAATTCACCCCTCCACTTT
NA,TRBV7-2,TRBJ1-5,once,CASSPWRGQPQHF,TGTGCCAGCAGCCCCTGGAGGGGACAGCCCCAGCATTTT
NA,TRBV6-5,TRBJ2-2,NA,CASSYSSMAGELFF,TGTGCCAGCAGTTACTCGTCGATGGCCGGGGAGCTGTTTTTT
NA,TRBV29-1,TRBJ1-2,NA,CSVVLNRAYGYTF,TGCAGCGTTGTGCTAAACAGGGCCTATGGCTACACCTTC
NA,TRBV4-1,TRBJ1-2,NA,CASSQGWGGYTF,TGCGCCAGCAGCCAAGGTTGGGGAGGCTACACCTTC
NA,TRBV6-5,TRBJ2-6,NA,CASSYLRKSGANVLTF,TGTGCCAGCAGTTACCTCCGAAAGTCTGGGGCCAACGTCCTGACTTTC
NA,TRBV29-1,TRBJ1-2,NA,CSVEGTVNGYTF,TGCAGCGTTGAGGGGACGGTCAATGGCTACACCTTC
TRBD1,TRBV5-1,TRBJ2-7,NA,CASSSDRVSSYEQYF,TGCGCCAGCAGCTCTGACAGGGTCAGCTCCTACGAGCAGTACTTC
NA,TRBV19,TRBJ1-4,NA,CASSNPRQAYNEKLFF,TGTGCCAGTAGTAATCCCCGACAGGCTTATAATGAAAAACTGTTTTTT
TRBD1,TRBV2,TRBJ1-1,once,CASTWTGGAVINTEAFF,TGTGCCAGCACCTGGACAGGGGGCGCCGTAATAAACACTGAAGCTTTCTTT
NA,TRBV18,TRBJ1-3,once,CASSPPGRGNTIYF,TGTGCCAGCTCACCACCGGGACGGGGAAACACCATATATTTT
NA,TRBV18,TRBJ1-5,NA,CASSLGEGAQHF,TGTGCCAGCTCGTTAGGGGAAGGAGCCCAGCATTTT
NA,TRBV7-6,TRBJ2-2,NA,CASSLEGSRELFF,TGTGCCAGCAGCTTAGAGGGCAGCCGGGAGCTGTTTTTT
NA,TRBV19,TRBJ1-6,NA,CASTNQGDSSPLHF,TGTGCCAGTACTAATCAAGGGGACTCATCACCCCTCCACTTT
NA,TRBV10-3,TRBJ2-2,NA,CAARDTGELFF,TGTGCCGCTAGAGACACCGGGGAGCTGTTTTTT
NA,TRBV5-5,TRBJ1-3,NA,CASSLNPFSRGNTIYF,TGTGCCAGCAGCTTGAATCCCTTCAGCAGGGGAAACACCATATATTTT
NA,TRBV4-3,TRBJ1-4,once,CASSQSRGWNEKLFF,TGCGCCAGCAGCCAATCTCGGGGGTGGAATGAAAAACTGTTTTTT
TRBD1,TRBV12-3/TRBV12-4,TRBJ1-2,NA,CASSSGQGAGYTF,TGTGCCAGCAGCTCCGGACAGGGCGCTGGCTACACCTTC
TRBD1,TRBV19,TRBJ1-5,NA,CASSKQGLNQPQHF,TGTGCCAGTAGTAAACAGGGGCTCAATCAGCCCCAGCATTTT
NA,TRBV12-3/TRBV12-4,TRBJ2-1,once,CASSFLDEQFF,TGTGCCAGCAGTTTTTTGGATGAGCAGTTCTTC
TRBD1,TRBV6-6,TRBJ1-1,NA,CASSSGDSVNTEAFF,TGTGCCAGCAGTTCGGGGGACAGCGTGAACACTGAAGCTTTCTTT
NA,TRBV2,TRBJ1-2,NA,CASSEVRTPYGYTF,TGTGCCAGCAGTGAGGTCCGGACACCCTATGGCTACACCTTC
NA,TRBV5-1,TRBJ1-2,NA,CASSLAFGGGINGYTF,TGCGCCAGCAGCTTGGCGTTTGGGGGCGGGATAAATGGCTACACCTTC
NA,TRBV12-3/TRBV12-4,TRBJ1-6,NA,CASRGQNSPLHF,TGTGCCAGCAGAGGACAAAATTCACCCCTCCACTTT
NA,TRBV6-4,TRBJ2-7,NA,CASLPRVSYEQYF,TGTGCCAGCTTACCCCGGGTAAGCTACGAGCAGTACTTC
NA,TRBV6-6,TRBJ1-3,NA,CASRHLQGNTIYF,TGTGCCAGCAGACACCTACAGGGAAACACCATATATTTT
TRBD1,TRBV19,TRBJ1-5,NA,CASSIVGTGRNQPQHF,TGTGCCAGTAGTATAGTAGGGACAGGGCGCAATCAGCCCCAGCATTTT
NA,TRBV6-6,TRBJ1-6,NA,CASSYLAGPTSPLHF,TGTGCCAGCAGTTACCTCGCCGGGCCTACTTCACCCCTCCACTTT
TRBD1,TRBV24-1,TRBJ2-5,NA,CATSDGVTGGGETQYF,TGTGCCACCAGTGATGGGGTGACAGGGGGAGGAGAGACCCAGTACTTC
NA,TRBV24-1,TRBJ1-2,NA,CATSEGRDGYTF,TGTGCCACCTCTGAGGGGCGGGATGGCTACACCTTC
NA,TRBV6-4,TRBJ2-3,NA,CASSETGGTDTQYF,TGTGCCAGCAGTGAAACGGGGGGCACAGATACGCAGTATTTT